This T cell receptor (beta chain) was captured by sequencing in a study of cytomegalovirus exposure and HLA in healthy donors. General observations from the study: Evidence from a later analysis indicated that most CMV-associated TCR beta chains looked HLA-restricted. With later analysis, a missense DCLRE1C variant became linked to TCR beta V- and J-gene trimming.

In the PCR, 60 Vbeta and 13 Jbeta primers were used. The authors' processing: Unique TCR beta chains numbered approximately 80 million in a later analysis, with some 9.9 million shared. Profiling relied on immunoSEQ multiplex PCR, and the TCRdb table lists in-frame clones only, not all of them. Clone size and the V and J calls come from that table; the DNA yielded D and trimming. The profile shows 45,000 to 55,000 clones, around 82% of them singletons. In this sample, this clone turned up a few times. What it binds is unknown. CDR1 and CDR2 from the germline V gene are SGHDN and FVKESK. The V gene end was trimmed by 3 bases and the J gene end by 15 bases; junction bases not matched to a gene: 13. The CDR3 is 14 residues long.

The gene calls are TRBV14 and TRBJ2-3, with 9 bases lining up with TRBD2. The receptor comes from a man aged 30 to 45 in good health and CMV-seropositive. The sequenced material came from PBMCs. CDR3 nucleotide sequence: TGTGCCAGCAGCCAGGCCAGTACTAGCGGGTGGTATTATTTT. Translated, it gives CASSQASTSGWYYF.